Below are 9 T cell receptor beta chains sequenced from a single sample in a study of response to subunit inactivated influenza vaccine. Using its own MiXCR run on the RT-PCR reads, TCRdb lists one record per CDR3 protein. This table holds over 150,000 distinct CDR3 sequences, roughly a tenth found once. The specimen was CD8+ T cells sorted from PBMCs, collected approximately 25 months after vaccination. The receptor set was obtained from a man between 50 and 69 years old who received an inactivated influenza vaccine.

This clonotype was detected many times. The chain employs TRBV28 and TRBJ2-7; D unresolved. Germline V gene lookup returns CDR1 MDHEN and CDR2 SYDVKM. This CDR3 is built from 13 residues. The V and J ends lost 3 bases and 4 bases respectively, with 10 bases between them. The CDR3 bases are TGTGCCAGCAGTTTGGCCTATTTGTACGAGCAGTACTTC. Translating it yields CASSLAYLYEQYF.

J is TRBJ1-5 and V is TRBV7-9; D remains ambiguous. The CDR3 is 13 amino acids. V lost 1 base and J lost 6, with 7 bases in between. Germline V gene sequence: CDR1 SEHNR, CDR2 FQNEAQ (reference sequence). CDR3 in DNA: TGTGCCAGCAGCTTAGGCGGGATTCAGCCCCAGCATTTT. Translating gives CASSLGGIQPQHF.

The rearrangement links TRBV30 to TRBJ2-2; D ambiguous. The V end lost 4 bases, the J end lost 1 base, and 10 bases lay between the germline ends. CDR3 length: 14 amino acids. The germline gives CDR1 GTSNPN, CDR2 SVGIG (reference sequence). CDR3 protein: CAWTTSGNTGELFF. The CDR3 region has the DNA TGTGCCTGGACTACTTCAGGGAACACCGGGGAGCTGTTTTTT.

The rearrangement joins TRBV27 to TRBJ2-5; TRBD2 agrees at 10 bases. CDR1 and CDR2 (germline): MNHEY, SMNVEV (reference sequence). The J segment lost 5 bases and the V segment lost 0 bases, leaving 6 bases of the junction unmatched. There are 16 residues in the CDR3. CDR3 amino acids: CASSLSLAGAGETQYF. CDR3 DNA: TGTGCCAGCAGTTTATCCCTAGCGGGGGCGGGGGAGACCCAGTACTTC.

The table lists this clonotype with a few counts. The chain combines TRBV6-1 with TRBJ1-1; perhaps TRBD1 as D (5 bases). The germline V and J ends were trimmed by 6 bases and 7 bases, with 33 bases remaining between them. The CDR3 is 19 residues long. Germline V gene data show CDR1 as MNHNS and CDR2 as SASEGT. The CDR3 is CASRSTTEGRVGPRGEAFF. Here the CDR3 DNA reads TGTGCCAGCAGATCAACTACCGAAGGCAGGGTCGGCCCACGCGGTGAAGCTTTCTTT.

The sample holds a few counts of this clonotype. V is TRBV18 and J is TRBJ2-1; a possible D gene is TRBD1 (6 bases). The CDR3 runs to 14 residues. The V gene's germline CDR1 is KGHSH and CDR2 LQKENI. Trimming left V 3 bases short and J 4 bases short, with 10 bases between. CDR3: CASSPGTPYNEQFF. The CDR3 region has the DNA TGTGCCAGCTCACCGGGGACACCATACAATGAGCAGTTCTTC.

Comments on this clonotype: Mismatch with germline at one junction end may stem from a read error. The chain recombines TRBV7-9 with TRBJ2-1; D is perhaps TRBD2 (5 bases). Germline V lookup: CDR1 SEHNR, CDR2 FQNEAQ (reference sequence). The CDR3 loop spans 16 amino acids. In DNA form, the CDR3 reads TGTGCCAGCAGCTTATCGCCCGGACTGGCCGGTCCTGAGAAGTTCTTC. Amino acids: CASSLSPGLAGPEKFF.

This clonotype came up a few times. The V and J genes are TRBV9 and TRBJ1-1; 7 nucleotides align to TRBD1. The trim removed 3 bases at V and 1 base at J, leaving 6 bases unmatched. CDR3 length: 15 amino acids. CDR1 is SGDLS and CDR2 is YYNGEE in the germline V gene. CDR3 loop: CASSALGTANTEAFF. CDR3 in DNA: TGTGCCAGCAGCGCGCTTGGGACAGCGAACACTGAAGCTTTCTTT.

This chain joins TRBV20-1 and TRBJ2-1; TRBD2 aligns across 15 bases. This CDR3 contains 23 residues. J lost 0 bases, V lost 0 bases, and 18 bases had no gene match. The V gene's germline CDR1 is DFQATT and CDR2 SNEGSKA (reference sequence). CDR3 nucleotides: TGCAGTGCTAGAGAAGTTATAGGGACTAGCGGGAGGACAGATCGGTTCTCCTACAATGAGCAGTTCTTC. Translating it yields CSAREVIGTSGRTDRFSYNEQFF.